The 3 T cell receptor beta chains listed next were all sequenced from one sample in a study of T cell responses to AZD1222 COVID-19 vaccine. The repertoire was sequenced with immunoSEQ multiplex PCR; TCRdb's copy has only in-frame clones and lacks some. The sample carries roughly 100,000 clones, roughly 82% recorded once. Sample: peripheral blood, taken on day 0 of AZD1222 vaccination. These TCRs come from an adult in good health.

The chain recombines TRBV5-5 with TRBJ2-1; a possible D gene is TRBD1 (6 bases). Germline V gene data show CDR1 as SGHKS and CDR2 as YYEKEE (reference sequence). The CDR3 runs 12 residues. Trimming took off 7 bases at V and 5 bases at J, with 10 bases between the two ends. CDR3 in amino acids: CASLYRDNEQFF. As DNA, the CDR3 is TGTGCCAGCTTGTACAGGGACAATGAGCAGTTCTTC.

A remark on this clone: Different DNA sequences within this sample yield the same CDR3. The chain employs TRBV2 and TRBJ1-6; possibly TRBD1 for D (5 bases). V gave up 4 bases and J gave up 8 bases, with 6 bases separating them. CDR1 is SNHLY and CDR2 is FYNNEI in the germline V gene. The CDR3 is 12 amino acids. The DNA for the CDR3 is TGTGCCAGCAGTGTAGGGGATTCACCCCTCCACTTT. Translated: CASSVGDSPLHF.

The chain joins TRBV7-8 to TRBJ2-4; TRBD2 might be the D (5 bases). The CDR3 consists of 15 residues. Germline CDR1 reads SGHVS; CDR2 reads FQNEAQ. V was cut by 5 bases and J by 1 base, with 12 bases left in between. CDR3 amino acids: CASSADSGAKNIQYF. Written as DNA, the CDR3 is TGTGCCAGCAGCGCAGATTCGGGGGCCAAAAACATTCAGTACTTC.